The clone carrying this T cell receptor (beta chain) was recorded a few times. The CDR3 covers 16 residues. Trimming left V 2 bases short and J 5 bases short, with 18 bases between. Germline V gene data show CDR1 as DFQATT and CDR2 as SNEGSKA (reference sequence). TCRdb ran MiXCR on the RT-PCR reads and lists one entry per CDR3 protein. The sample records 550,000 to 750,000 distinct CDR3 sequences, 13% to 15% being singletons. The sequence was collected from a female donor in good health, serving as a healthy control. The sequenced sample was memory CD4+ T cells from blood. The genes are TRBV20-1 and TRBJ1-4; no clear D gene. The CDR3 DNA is TGCAGTGCTAGAAAGGGATACTCGATCGGGAATGAAAAACTGTTTTTT. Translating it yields CSARKGYSIGNEKLFF.